The T cell receptor beta chain under discussion was sequenced for a study of graft-versus-host responses after intestinal transplantation. Looking at the study overall: For approximately three years after anti-thymocyte globulin induction, all recipients took tacrolimus and steroids.

Findings of the study overall: GvH clones appeared in recipient marrow, some first in ileum or blood.

For this clone: Its antigen is unidentified.

Sequencing used immunoSEQ multiplex PCR; TCRdb keeps in-frame clones, though not all of them. The table lists tens of thousands of clones, more than 85% of them singletons, with more than 1.5% in the top ten. CDR1 is LNHDA and CDR2 is SQIVND in the germline V gene (reference sequence). The CDR3 contains 14 residues. Trimming left V 3 bases short and J 3 bases short, with 10 bases between. The material was unstimulated CD8+ T cells sorted from spleen or lymph node cells, obtained before intestinal transplant. The sequence was obtained from a human donor who received an intestinal transplant. V is TRBV19 and J is TRBJ2-3; unclear D gene. CDR3 in amino acids: CASSIFAGTDTQYF. The CDR3 DNA reads as TGTGCCAGTAGTATTTTTGCCGGGACAGATACGCAGTATTTT.